This TCR beta chain stems from a study of shared clonotypes between healthy human individuals. Produced via immunoSEQ multiplex PCR; TCRdb's table is partial and in-frame only. Seen here are some 380,000 clones, around 96% observed once, and the top ten hold 0.25% to 0.35%. Trimming stripped 11 bases from V and 2 bases from J, with 13 bases between. The CDR3 sequence is 12 residues long. The germline CDR1 and CDR2 sequences are SNHLY and FYNNEI. On this clone: Its antigen is not identified.

Study outcomes and limitations: As a rule, naive subsets had a larger estimated richness than memory subsets. Among several donors, approximately 5% of naive CD4 clonotypes were found in common.

The sequence came from a man aged 25-40 years in good health. The rearrangement uses TRBV2 and TRBJ2-7; D is ambiguous. Specimen: memory CD8+ T cells sorted from blood. Stated subset: CD45RO+ cells pooled with CCR7-negative TemRA cells. The CDR3 region has the DNA TGTGCCCTAAGTCGGGTTCCCTACGAGCAGTACTTC. This translates into CALSRVPYEQYF.